This entry lists 24 T cell receptor beta chains sequenced from one sample in a study of shared clonotypes between healthy human individuals. Clones were read by immunoSEQ multiplex PCR, and TCRdb kept only the in-frame ones, dropping some. The sample consists of about half a million clones, 77% of them appearing once. The sample comprised PBMCs. These receptors were taken from a woman aged 40 to 55 in good health. Some clones in this sample may be carry-over from other donors' samples.

This clone has only a few counts. The V gene is TRBV2, the J gene TRBJ1-1; D ambiguous. The CDR3 has 12 amino acids. V lost 7 bases and J lost 7, with 13 bases in between. Looked up from germline, CDR1 is SNHLY and CDR2 is FYNNEI. The DNA of the CDR3 is TGTGCCAGCAACAGACTTTCTCGTGAAGCTTTCTTT. Protein product: CASNRLSREAFF.

The table lists this clone with many counts. CDR3: CAISESPGRSNQPQHF. The CDR3 DNA reads TGTGCCATCAGTGAGTCCCCGGGACGGAGCAATCAGCCCCAGCATTTT. The genes are TRBV10-3 and TRBJ1-5; possibly TRBD1 for D (5 bases). The germline V gene has CDR1 ENHRY and CDR2 SYGVKD. The length of the CDR3 is 16 residues. The V and J ends lost 0 bases and 1 base respectively, with 10 bases between them.

The CDR3 DNA follows: TGTGCCAGCAGTTCCCCCAACGAAGCCCGCGGCATTCAGTACTTC. Translated: CASSSPNEARGIQYF. The rearrangement uses TRBV7-2 and TRBJ2-4; unclear D gene. Trimming pared 6 bases from V and 9 bases from J, leaving 21 bases between. This CDR3 contains 15 residues. In germline, CDR1 is SGHTA, CDR2 FQGNSA. Combining the CDR3 with reference TRBV7-2 and TRBJ2-4 gives the whole variable domain GAGVSQSPSNKVTEKGKDVELRCDPISGHTALYWYRQSLGQGLEFLIYFQGNSAPDKSGLPSDRFSAERTGGSVSTLTIQRTQQEDSAVYLCASSSPNEARGIQYFGAGTRLSVL.

The V call is TRBV27, the J call TRBJ2-2, with unresolved D. Germline CDR1 and CDR2: MNHEY and SMNVEV (reference sequence). The CDR3 has 16 residues. Trimming pared 3 bases from V and 1 base from J, leaving 12 bases between. The CDR3 bases are TGTGCCAGCAGTTTGTCCCGGACGGGGAACACCGGGGAGCTGTTTTTT. Translating gives CASSLSRTGNTGELFF.

CDR3 region: CASSPGLGDADTQYF. CDR3 bases: TGTGCCAGCTCACCAGGCCTCGGGGATGCAGATACGCAGTATTTT. The genes are TRBV18 and TRBJ2-3, with TRBD2 as a possible D gene (5 bases). The CDR3 is 15 residues long. Germline V lookup: CDR1 KGHSH, CDR2 LQKENI. V lost 2 bases and J 4 bases, leaving 13 bases between the germline ends.

This clone was counted between two and nine times. This chain joins TRBV2 and TRBJ2-5; D call uncertain. The ends were cut back, 3 bases at V and 5 bases at J, with 16 bases in the middle. Germline assignment: CDR1 SNHLY and CDR2 FYNNEI. The CDR3 has 15 amino acids. The CDR3 sequence is CASSEESVSPETQYF. CDR3 sequence (DNA): TGTGCCAGCAGTGAGGAAAGCGTAAGTCCCGAGACCCAGTACTTC.

This chain links TRBV7-3 with TRBJ2-2; D may be TRBD2 (5 bases). The CDR3 loop spans 14 amino acids. V shed 1 base and J shed 5 bases, with 8 bases lying between them. Per germline, CDR1 SGHTA and CDR2 FQGTGA. Here the CDR3 reads CASSLSSGTGELFF. CDR3 nucleotides: TGTGCCAGCAGCTTAAGCTCGGGAACCGGGGAGCTGTTTTTT.

The rearrangement links TRBV9 to TRBJ2-5; TRBD2 agrees at 8 bases. Germline V lookup: CDR1 SGDLS, CDR2 YYNGEE. Losses at the gene ends were 0 bases for V and 5 bases for J; bases not matched to a gene: 6. This CDR3 contains 15 residues. CDR3 coding DNA: TGTGCCAGCAGCGTAGCGGTAGCGGGATCTGAGACCCAGTACTTC. Its protein is CASSVAVAGSETQYF. Based on the CDR3 plus reference TRBV9 and TRBJ2-5, the full variable domain is DSGVTQTPKHLITATGQRVTLRCSPRSGDLSVYWYQQSLDQGLQFLIQYYNGEERAKGNILERFSAQQFPDLHSELNLSSLELGDSALYFCASSVAVAGSETQYFGPGTRLLVL.

Note on this clone: With only one base between it and a far larger clone, this is likely a read error. This chain uses TRBV28 with TRBJ2-7; 7 bases map to TRBD2. Germline V CDR1 and CDR2: MDHEN, SYDVKM. The CDR3 totals 18 residues. CDR3 in amino acids: CASSLSGTFTFNTYEHYF. For the CDR3, the DNA is TGTGCCAGCAGTTTAAGCGGGACTTTCACATTTAACACCTACGAGCATTACTTC.

This chain links TRBV28 with TRBJ1-5; D is ambiguous. V was trimmed by 7 bases and J by 2 bases, leaving 6 bases between them. Germline lookup yields CDR1 MDHEN and CDR2 SYDVKM. This CDR3 spans 12 amino acids. CDR3 sequence reads: CASKAGNQPQHF. Written as DNA, the CDR3 is TGTGCCAGCAAAGCGGGCAATCAGCCCCAGCATTTT. The complete variable domain, with remaining parts taken from reference TRBV28 and TRBJ1-5, reads DVKVTQSSRYLVKRTGEKVFLECVQDMDHENMFWYRQDPGLGLRLIYFSYDVKMKEKGDIPEGYSVSREKKERFSLILESASTNQTSMYLCASKAGNQPQHFGDGTRLSIL.

This rearrangement joins TRBV30 to TRBJ1-2; D is ambiguous. The germline V gene encodes CDR1 GTSNPN and CDR2 SVGIG (reference sequence). CDR3 length equals 14 residues. The V end lost 0 bases, the J end lost 6 bases, and 14 bases lay between the germline ends. DNA of the CDR3: TGTGCCTGGAGTGTATACAGCCCGGCGGATGGCTACACCTTC. Translating it yields CAWSVYSPADGYTF.

V is TRBV5-8 and J is TRBJ2-7; weak D call: TRBD2 (5 bases). Germline loops: CDR1 SGHTS, CDR2 YDEGEE. V lost 3 bases, J lost 2 bases, and 15 bases lay in between. The CDR3 covers 15 residues. The CDR3: CASSSHGYGTYEQYF. CDR3 coding DNA: TGTGCCAGCAGCTCCCACGGGTACGGGACCTACGAGCAGTACTTC.

This clone has at least ten counts. In the same sample, other DNA sequences code for this CDR3. The chain carries TRBV27 and TRBJ2-7; the D gene is possibly TRBD1 (7 bases). Between the trimmed V and J ends, which lost 6 bases and 0 bases, there was a span of 18 bases. The CDR3 length is 16 residues. Germline V CDR1 and CDR2: MNHEY, SMNVEV (reference sequence). CDR3 region: CASSPTPGGSSYEQYF. The CDR3 bases are TGTGCCAGCAGCCCCACGCCAGGGGGGAGCTCCTACGAGCAGTACTTC.

The CDR3 protein is CASSVDPGTSVREQYF. CDR3 nucleotides: TGTGCCAGCAGCGTAGACCCCGGGACTAGTGTTCGGGAGCAGTACTTC. This chain links TRBV9 with TRBJ2-7, with 8 bases aligning to TRBD2. The J segment lost 7 bases and the V segment lost 0 bases, leaving 12 bases of the junction unmatched. This CDR3 region has 16 residues. Looked up from germline, CDR1 is SGDLS and CDR2 is YYNGEE.

With respect to this clone: Being one base from a much bigger clone, this may be a read error. Since no conserved phenylalanine or tryptophan closes the CDR3, a read error is the likely cause. The limits of the CDR3 on the DNA are not certain, so only TCRdb's listed CDR3 is given. The sample contains more than one DNA sequence encoding this CDR3. The gene calls are TRBV29-1 and TRBJ1-1. 14 amino acids form the CDR3, both terminal residues included. CDR1 is SQVTM, CDR2 ANQGSEA, per germline. CDR3 residues: CSVVLTRGGIEAFL.

This clone has a count of ten or more. In the same sample, other DNA sequences code for this CDR3. The rearrangement links TRBV4-2 to TRBJ2-6; 10 bases map to TRBD1. This CDR3 spans 17 amino acids. Germline CDR1 reads LGHNA; CDR2 reads YNFKEQ. The V gene end was trimmed by 4 bases and the J gene end by 3 bases; junction bases not matched to a gene: 6. The CDR3 loop reads CASSLGTGESGANVLTF. The DNA of the CDR3 is TGTGCCAGCAGCCTCGGGACAGGGGAAAGTGGGGCCAACGTCCTGACTTTC.

The chain couples TRBV25-1 to TRBJ1-5, with TRBD1 matching 8 bases. Germline loops: CDR1 MGHDK, CDR2 SYGVNS. The J segment lost 7 bases and the V segment lost 5 bases, leaving 7 bases of the junction unmatched. This CDR3 has 14 amino acids. CDR3 sequence reads: CASSSNRGEQPQHF. The CDR3 DNA reads TGTGCCAGCAGTTCGAACAGGGGGGAGCAGCCCCAGCATTTT.

V is TRBV5-4 and J is TRBJ2-3; TRBD2 is a possible D gene (5 bases). V was trimmed by 4 bases and J by 5 bases, leaving 11 bases between them. Germline-derived CDR1 and CDR2 are SGHNT and YYREEE (reference sequence). This CDR3 region has 13 residues. CDR3 loop: CASSPYEGDTQYF. The CDR3 DNA follows: TGTGCCAGCAGCCCCTACGAGGGAGATACGCAGTATTTT.

The rearrangement uses TRBV5-1 and TRBJ2-5, with D tentatively TRBD2 (6 bases). Germline V gene data show CDR1 as SGHRS and CDR2 as YFSETQ. Trimming pared 0 bases from V and 1 base from J, leaving 10 bases between. The CDR3 consists of 15 residues. The CDR3, as DNA: TGCGCCAGCAGCTTGGGAGGGACTCCCCAAGAGACCCAGTACTTC. Protein: CASSLGGTPQETQYF.

In the case of this clone: This may stem from a read error, because a much larger clone lies one nucleotide away. The conserved final phenylalanine or tryptophan is absent from the CDR3, which likely points to a read error. The chain is built from TRBV6-5 and TRBJ2-7, with TRBD2 as a possible D gene (5 bases). The end of the DNA aligns better with TRBJ2-5, so the J call may be wrong. Germline CDR1 is MNHEY and CDR2 is SVGAGI. This CDR3 contains 15 residues. CDR3 in amino acids: CASSYSLDRGETQYS. Written as DNA, the CDR3 is TGTGCCAGCAGTTACTCTTTAGACCGCGGGGAGACCCAGTACTCC.

The CDR3 protein is CASTMGLAGGNTDTQYF. Here the CDR3 DNA reads TGTGCCAGTACCATGGGACTAGCGGGAGGGAACACAGATACGCAGTATTTT. This chain uses TRBV19 with TRBJ2-3, with 16 bases that match TRBD2. Germline V gene lookup returns CDR1 LNHDA and CDR2 SQIVND (reference sequence). The CDR3 loop spans 17 amino acids. J was trimmed by 2 bases and V by 7 bases; bases with no gene match: 6.

This sequence joins TRBV4-1 and TRBJ1-5; D unclear. Deletions cut 4 bases from V and 3 bases from J, with 7 bases between. CDR1 MGHRA and CDR2 YSYEKL come from the germline V gene. The CDR3 extends over 13 amino acids. In DNA form, the CDR3 reads TGCGCCAGCAGCCGGCAAGTCAATCAGCCCCAGCATTTT. This gives the protein CASSRQVNQPQHF.

Worth noting for this clone: This likely reflects a read error, since a far larger clone is one base away. The rearrangement links TRBV25-1 to TRBJ1-1; D is perhaps TRBD1 (5 bases). Germline lookup yields CDR1 MGHDK and CDR2 SYGVNS. V shed 8 bases and J shed 0 bases, with 7 bases lying between them. The CDR3 contains 12 residues. CDR3: CASGGLNTEAFF. CDR3 DNA: TGTGCCAGCGGGGGACTGAACACTGAAGCTTTCTTT. The whole variable domain, filled in from reference TRBV25-1 and TRBJ1-1, reads EADIYQTPRYLVIGTGKKITLECSQTMGHDKMYWYQQDPGMELHLIHYSYGVNSTEKGDLSSESTVSRIRTEHFPLTLESARPSHTSQYLCASGGLNTEAFFGQGTRLTVV.

This clone is a singleton in its sample. This chain joins TRBV6-5 and TRBJ2-7; TRBD2 matches 9 bases. Germline-derived CDR1 and CDR2 are MNHEY and SVGAGI. This CDR3 is 16 amino acids long. The junction had 7 bases not matched to a gene; V was cut back by 0 bases and J by 4 bases. DNA for the CDR3: TGTGCCAGCAGTTACTCTGCGGGAGGGTCGAAATACGAGCAGTACTTC. It encodes CASSYSAGGSKYEQYF.